The rows below give T cell receptor beta chains drawn from one sample of a study of T cell repertoires in cytomegalovirus infection. Antigen specificity for these receptors is unknown. MiXCR, applied by TCRdb to the reads, yields one record per CDR3 protein. The sample has approximately 500,000 distinct CDR3 sequences; about 33% are singletons. Sample: cultured PBMCs, taken from culture after CMV antigen stimulation. The receptors stem from a human donor in good health (CMV status not recorded). Some clones in this sample may be carry-over from other donors' samples. CDR3s include the opening cysteine and the closing phenylalanine or tryptophan. Each record gives: J gene, D gene, V gene, clone size, CDR3 DNA, CDR3 protein. A D gene is named only where the DNA matches it firmly. For some rows the clone size is stated as once, few or many, or as a class when expanded; others skip it.

j_gene: TRBJ1-1
d_gene: NA
v_gene: TRBV5-5
abundance: NA
CDR3nt: TGTGCCAGCAGCTTGGCAGGGGTGGGTGTCGCTGAAGCTTTCTTT
CDR3aa: CASSLAGVGVAEAFF

j_gene: TRBJ2-1
d_gene: NA
v_gene: TRBV7-2
abundance: NA
CDR3nt: TGTGCCAGCAGCCCCCGAGCTGGTAAGCAGTTCTTC
CDR3aa: CASSPRAGKQFF

j_gene: TRBJ2-7
d_gene: NA
v_gene: TRBV27
abundance: few
CDR3nt: TGTGCCAGCAGTTTATTCCGCGGACTAAGCTACGAGCAGTACTTC
CDR3aa: CASSLFRGLSYEQYF

j_gene: TRBJ1-5
d_gene: NA
v_gene: TRBV7-2
abundance: few
CDR3nt: TGTGCCAGCAGCTATTCCATAGACCAGCCCCAGCATTTT
CDR3aa: CASSYSIDQPQHF

j_gene: TRBJ2-1
d_gene: NA
v_gene: TRBV12-3/TRBV12-4
abundance: NA
CDR3nt: TGTGCCAGCAGCGTCCCTGGGAATGAGCAGTTCTTC
CDR3aa: CASSVPGNEQFF

j_gene: TRBJ1-1
d_gene: NA
v_gene: TRBV27
abundance: NA
CDR3nt: TGTGCCAGCAGGAAAATGCAGTCGTTCAAGATCGGCACTGAAGCTTTCTTT
CDR3aa: CASRKMQSFKIGTEAFF

j_gene: TRBJ2-1
d_gene: TRBD2
v_gene: TRBV4-1
abundance: NA
CDR3nt: TGCGCCAGCAGCCACCAAGCGGGATACAATGAGCAGTTCTTC
CDR3aa: CASSHQAGYNEQFF

j_gene: TRBJ1-2
d_gene: TRBD1
v_gene: TRBV5-6
abundance: few
CDR3nt: TGTGCCAGCAGCGGACCGGACAGGGGGCACTATGGCTACACCTTC
CDR3aa: CASSGPDRGHYGYTF

j_gene: TRBJ2-5
d_gene: TRBD2
v_gene: TRBV12-3/TRBV12-4
abundance: few
CDR3nt: TGTGCCAGCAGTTTAGTAAGAGGGAGGGCCCAAGAGACCCAGTACTTC
CDR3aa: CASSLVRGRAQETQYF

j_gene: TRBJ1-1
d_gene: TRBD1
v_gene: TRBV6-1
abundance: few
CDR3nt: TGTGCCAGCAGTCGCCCCGCGGGGGCAGGGGGCAACACTGAAGCTTTCTTT
CDR3aa: CASSRPAGAGGNTEAFF

j_gene: TRBJ2-3
d_gene: TRBD2
v_gene: TRBV6-1
abundance: few
CDR3nt: TGTGCCAGCAGTCTCGGGACTAGCGGGAGTCTGACAGATACGCAGTATTTT
CDR3aa: CASSLGTSGSLTDTQYF

j_gene: TRBJ2-1
d_gene: TRBD2
v_gene: TRBV7-2
abundance: many
CDR3nt: TGTGCCAGCAGCCTCTTTAGCGGGAGCCCATACAATGAGCAGTTCTTC
CDR3aa: CASSLFSGSPYNEQFF

j_gene: TRBJ1-5
d_gene: NA
v_gene: TRBV6-1
abundance: NA
CDR3nt: TGTGCCAGCTATGACAGGTTGGGTCAGCCCCAGCATTTT
CDR3aa: CASYDRLGQPQHF

j_gene: TRBJ1-2
d_gene: NA
v_gene: TRBV19
abundance: few
CDR3nt: TGTGCCAGTTCCGACGTCTATGGCTACACCTTC
CDR3aa: CASSDVYGYTF

j_gene: TRBJ2-1
d_gene: TRBD2
v_gene: TRBV7-2
abundance: few
CDR3nt: TGTGCCAGCAGCCACCGAGCGGGAGGGTCGCACAATGAGCAGTTCTTC
CDR3aa: CASSHRAGGSHNEQFF

j_gene: TRBJ2-1
d_gene: TRBD2
v_gene: TRBV4-1
abundance: many
CDR3nt: TGCGCCAGCAGCCCGCTCTTTGCTAGCGGGATAAACGAGCAGTTCTTC
CDR3aa: CASSPLFASGINEQFF

j_gene: TRBJ2-2
d_gene: NA
v_gene: TRBV6-6
abundance: NA
CDR3nt: TGTGCCAGCAGTGTCCTGACTACCGGGGAGCTGTTTTTT
CDR3aa: CASSVLTTGELFF

j_gene: TRBJ1-6
d_gene: TRBD1
v_gene: TRBV7-8
abundance: NA
CDR3nt: TGTGCCAGCAGCTTGAAACAGGGGGCAAATTCACCCCTCCACTTT
CDR3aa: CASSLKQGANSPLHF

j_gene: TRBJ2-7
d_gene: TRBD2
v_gene: TRBV19
abundance: NA
CDR3nt: TGTGCCAGCCAGAAGAGCGGGAGCGCACCGCTCGAGCAGTACTTC
CDR3aa: CASQKSGSAPLEQYF

j_gene: TRBJ2-1
d_gene: NA
v_gene: TRBV12-5
abundance: NA
CDR3nt: TGTGCTAGTGGTCTCCAATTAGGAGAGCAGTTCTTC
CDR3aa: CASGLQLGEQFF

j_gene: TRBJ2-1
d_gene: TRBD2
v_gene: TRBV28
abundance: NA
CDR3nt: TGTGCCAGCAGTCGCGAAGCCGGGACTAGAGCCAATGAGCAGTTCTTC
CDR3aa: CASSREAGTRANEQFF

j_gene: TRBJ1-1
d_gene: NA
v_gene: TRBV6-5
abundance: NA
CDR3nt: TGTGCCAGCAGTTACTCGGCCGGAATGAACACTGAAGCTTTCTTT
CDR3aa: CASSYSAGMNTEAFF

j_gene: TRBJ1-6
d_gene: NA
v_gene: TRBV6-2/TRBV6-3
abundance: NA
CDR3nt: TGTGCCAGCAGGCCACTACCCCCCGGGACGGGGGATAATTCACCCCTCCACTTT
CDR3aa: CASRPLPPGTGDNSPLHF

j_gene: TRBJ2-3
d_gene: NA
v_gene: TRBV7-8
abundance: NA
CDR3nt: TGTGCCAGCAGCTTAGATATGGGGAGCACAGATACGCAGTATTTT
CDR3aa: CASSLDMGSTDTQYF

j_gene: TRBJ2-3
d_gene: NA
v_gene: TRBV7-2
abundance: NA
CDR3nt: TGTGCCAGCAGCCCGCGGGATAGCACAGATACGCAGTATTTT
CDR3aa: CASSPRDSTDTQYF

j_gene: TRBJ2-1
d_gene: TRBD2
v_gene: TRBV7-9
abundance: many
CDR3nt: TGTGCCAGCAGCTTATCCGGCAGCGGGGCCTACAATGAGCAGTTCTTC
CDR3aa: CASSLSGSGAYNEQFF

j_gene: TRBJ1-2
d_gene: TRBD1
v_gene: TRBV2
abundance: NA
CDR3nt: TGTGCCAGCACCCAAGGGCCTGGACAGGGTAACTATGGCTACACCTTC
CDR3aa: CASTQGPGQGNYGYTF

j_gene: TRBJ1-2
d_gene: TRBD1
v_gene: TRBV7-9
abundance: few
CDR3nt: TGTGCCAGCAGCTCGGGACAGGGGAACGTTGGTGGCTACACCTTC
CDR3aa: CASSSGQGNVGGYTF

j_gene: TRBJ2-1
d_gene: TRBD2
v_gene: TRBV24-1
abundance: NA
CDR3nt: TGTGCCACCAGTCCAGAAGCGGGGGCCCTCAATGAGCAGTTCTTC
CDR3aa: CATSPEAGALNEQFF

j_gene: TRBJ1-2
d_gene: TRBD1
v_gene: TRBV7-2
abundance: many
CDR3nt: TGTGCCAGCAGCCTAAGCGGACAGGGGAAAGGCTACACCTTC
CDR3aa: CASSLSGQGKGYTF

j_gene: TRBJ1-2
d_gene: NA
v_gene: TRBV12-5
abundance: NA
CDR3nt: TGTGCTAGTGGTTTGCGGACCACTAACTATGGCTACACCTTC
CDR3aa: CASGLRTTNYGYTF

j_gene: TRBJ2-3
d_gene: NA
v_gene: TRBV24-1
abundance: NA
CDR3nt: TGTGCCACCAGTCCTAGATCCACCTCGACAGATACGCAGTATTTT
CDR3aa: CATSPRSTSTDTQYF

j_gene: TRBJ2-1
d_gene: NA
v_gene: TRBV20-1
abundance: NA
CDR3nt: TGCAGTGCTAGTGGGCGAGGAGTCTACAATGAGCAGTTCTTC
CDR3aa: CSASGRGVYNEQFF

j_gene: TRBJ2-1
d_gene: NA
v_gene: TRBV4-1
abundance: few
CDR3nt: TGCGCCAGCAGCCAAGCCCTAGAGTGGTCCTACAATGAGCAGTTCTTC
CDR3aa: CASSQALEWSYNEQFF

j_gene: TRBJ2-5
d_gene: TRBD1
v_gene: TRBV7-2
abundance: many
CDR3nt: TGTGCCAGCAGCTTTTCCCCAGAAAGAGGGGGCGCGTTGGGCCGGGAGACCCAGTACTTC
CDR3aa: CASSFSPERGGALGRETQYF

j_gene: TRBJ2-5
d_gene: NA
v_gene: TRBV5-1
abundance: few
CDR3nt: TGCGCCAGCAGCTTTGGGTCGTACCAAGAGACCCAGTACTTC
CDR3aa: CASSFGSYQETQYF

j_gene: TRBJ2-1
d_gene: NA
v_gene: TRBV6-2/TRBV6-3
abundance: NA
CDR3nt: TGTGCCAGCAAATACGACATTGATTACTACAATGAGCAGTTCTTC
CDR3aa: CASKYDIDYYNEQFF

j_gene: TRBJ2-7
d_gene: NA
v_gene: TRBV6-5
abundance: few
CDR3nt: TGTGCCACCTCCTTGGGAGACTCCTACGAGCAGTACTTC
CDR3aa: CATSLGDSYEQYF

j_gene: TRBJ2-1
d_gene: NA
v_gene: TRBV28
abundance: NA
CDR3nt: TGTGCCAGTCGTACGACTAACCCCGTTCTCAAGTACAATGAGCAGTTCTTC
CDR3aa: CASRTTNPVLKYNEQFF

j_gene: TRBJ2-3
d_gene: NA
v_gene: TRBV7-2
abundance: NA
CDR3nt: TGTGCCAGCAGCCCCGGTGGCCGCGGTACGCAGTATTTT
CDR3aa: CASSPGGRGTQYF

j_gene: TRBJ2-1
d_gene: NA
v_gene: TRBV7-8
abundance: many
CDR3nt: TGTGCCAGCAGCTTAGCGGCTAGTAGGTATGAGCAGTTCTTC
CDR3aa: CASSLAASRYEQFF

j_gene: TRBJ1-5
d_gene: NA
v_gene: TRBV18
abundance: NA
CDR3nt: TGTGCCAGCTCACCGGGGGCTGGGGATCAGCCCCAGCATTTT
CDR3aa: CASSPGAGDQPQHF

j_gene: TRBJ1-5
d_gene: NA
v_gene: TRBV19
abundance: NA
CDR3nt: TGTGCCAGTAGTCCCGCCCCGCCGGGGTCCCAGCATTTT
CDR3aa: CASSPAPPGSQHF

j_gene: TRBJ2-1
d_gene: NA
v_gene: TRBV19
abundance: NA
CDR3nt: TGTGCCAGTAGTGTTCTACCCGTGACCTCCAATGAGCAGTTCTTC
CDR3aa: CASSVLPVTSNEQFF

j_gene: TRBJ1-4
d_gene: TRBD1
v_gene: TRBV2
abundance: NA
CDR3nt: TGTGCCAGCAGTGAGACAGGGGGCTTTGAAAAACTGTTTTTT
CDR3aa: CASSETGGFEKLFF

j_gene: TRBJ2-2
d_gene: NA
v_gene: TRBV7-2
abundance: NA
CDR3nt: TGTGCCAGCAGCTTAGTACCAGAGTCGAACACCGGGGAGCTGTTTTTT
CDR3aa: CASSLVPESNTGELFF

j_gene: TRBJ2-1
d_gene: NA
v_gene: TRBV7-2
abundance: NA
CDR3nt: TGTGCCAGCACCCAGAATACCAAGAGGAATGAGCAGTTCTTC
CDR3aa: CASTQNTKRNEQFF

j_gene: TRBJ1-1
d_gene: TRBD1
v_gene: TRBV6-5
abundance: few
CDR3nt: TGTGCCAGCAGGACGAGGGGACAGGGGGCGATTTACACTGAAGCTTTCTTT
CDR3aa: CASRTRGQGAIYTEAFF

j_gene: TRBJ2-2
d_gene: NA
v_gene: TRBV19
abundance: few
CDR3nt: TGTGCCAGTAGTAGATTTAGCACCTCCACCGGGGAGCTGTTTTTT
CDR3aa: CASSRFSTSTGELFF